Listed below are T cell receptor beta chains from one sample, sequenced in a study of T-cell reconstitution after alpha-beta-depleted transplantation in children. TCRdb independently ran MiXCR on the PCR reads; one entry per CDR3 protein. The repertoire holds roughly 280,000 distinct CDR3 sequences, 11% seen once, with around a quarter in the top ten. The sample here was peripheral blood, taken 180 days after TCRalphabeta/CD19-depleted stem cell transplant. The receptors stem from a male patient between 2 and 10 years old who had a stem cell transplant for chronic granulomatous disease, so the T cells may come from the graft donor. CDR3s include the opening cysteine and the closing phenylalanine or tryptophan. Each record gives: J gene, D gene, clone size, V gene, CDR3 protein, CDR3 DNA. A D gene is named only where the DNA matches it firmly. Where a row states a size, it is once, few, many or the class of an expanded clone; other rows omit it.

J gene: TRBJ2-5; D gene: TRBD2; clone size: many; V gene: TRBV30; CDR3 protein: CAWSRQGSGLAGVQETQYF; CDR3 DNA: TGTGCCTGGAGTCGACAGGGGAGTGGGCTAGCGGGAGTTCAAGAGACCCAGTACTTC
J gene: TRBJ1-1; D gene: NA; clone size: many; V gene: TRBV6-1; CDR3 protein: CASSEAQGKNTEAFF; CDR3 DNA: TGTGCCAGCAGTGAAGCTCAAGGAAAGAACACTGAAGCTTTCTTT
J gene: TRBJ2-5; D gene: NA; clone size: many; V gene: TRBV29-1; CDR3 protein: CSVGPRAWETQYF; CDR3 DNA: TGCAGCGTTGGCCCCCGCGCGTGGGAGACCCAGTACTTC
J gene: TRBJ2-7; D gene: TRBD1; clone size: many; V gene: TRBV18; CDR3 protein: CASSYAGTGHYEQYF; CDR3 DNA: TGTGCCAGCTCTTACGCCGGGACAGGGCACTACGAGCAGTACTTC
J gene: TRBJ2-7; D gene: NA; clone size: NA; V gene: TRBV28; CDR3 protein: CASSPFNSRPYEQYF; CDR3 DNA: TGTGCCAGCAGTCCGTTTAATAGCAGGCCCTACGAGCAGTACTTC
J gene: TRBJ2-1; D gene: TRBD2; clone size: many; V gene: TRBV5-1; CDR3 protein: CASSFPTSGGGYEQFF; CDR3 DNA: TGCGCCAGCAGCTTCCCGACTAGCGGGGGGGGCTATGAGCAGTTCTTC
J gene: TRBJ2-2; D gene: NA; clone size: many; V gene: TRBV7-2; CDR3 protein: CASSQSITGELFF; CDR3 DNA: TGTGCCAGCAGCCAATCGATAACCGGGGAGCTGTTTTTT
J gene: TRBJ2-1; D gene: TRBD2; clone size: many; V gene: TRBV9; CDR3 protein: CASSLSGTARNEQFF; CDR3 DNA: TGTGCCAGCAGCCTCAGCGGGACCGCCCGGAATGAGCAGTTCTTC
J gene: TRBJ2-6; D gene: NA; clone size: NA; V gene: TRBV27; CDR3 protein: CASRQGRTGANVLTF; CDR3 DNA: TGTGCCAGCAGACAGGGGAGGACTGGGGCCAACGTCCTGACTTTC
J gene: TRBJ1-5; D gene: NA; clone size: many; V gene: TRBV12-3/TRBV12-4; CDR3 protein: CASSGQGRNQPQHF; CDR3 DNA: TGTGCCAGCAGTGGACAAGGCCGCAATCAGCCCCAGCATTTT
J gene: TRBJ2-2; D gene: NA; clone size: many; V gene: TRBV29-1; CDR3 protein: CSVHRGSGGELFF; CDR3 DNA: TGCAGCGTTCACCGGGGGTCGGGCGGGGAGCTGTTTTTT
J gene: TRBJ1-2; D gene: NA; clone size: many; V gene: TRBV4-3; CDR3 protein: CASSQDPALAFNYGYTF; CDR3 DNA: TGCGCCAGCAGCCAAGACCCGGCCCTGGCCTTTAACTATGGCTACACCTTC
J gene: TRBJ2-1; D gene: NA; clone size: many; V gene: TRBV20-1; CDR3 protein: CSAPTPLSSYNEQFF; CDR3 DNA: TGCAGTGCCCCGACCCCCCTGAGCTCCTACAATGAGCAGTTCTTC
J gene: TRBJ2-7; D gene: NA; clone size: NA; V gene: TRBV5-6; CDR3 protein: CAIGPRRRGTTYEQYF; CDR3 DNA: TGTGCCATCGGCCCCCGTAGACGGGGGACGACCTACGAGCAGTACTTC
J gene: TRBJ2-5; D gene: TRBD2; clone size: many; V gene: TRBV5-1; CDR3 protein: CASSLGPLGLAASQETQYF; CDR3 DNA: TGCGCCAGCAGCTTGGGGCCCTTAGGACTAGCGGCGTCCCAAGAGACCCAGTACTTC
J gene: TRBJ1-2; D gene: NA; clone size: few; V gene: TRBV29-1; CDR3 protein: CSVESGEDYGYTF; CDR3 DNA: TGCAGCGTTGAATCTGGGGAGGACTATGGCTACACCTTC
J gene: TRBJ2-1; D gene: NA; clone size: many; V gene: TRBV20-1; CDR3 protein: CSARESRPLYNEQFF; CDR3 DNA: TGCAGTGCTAGAGAAAGTCGCCCTCTCTACAATGAGCAGTTCTTC
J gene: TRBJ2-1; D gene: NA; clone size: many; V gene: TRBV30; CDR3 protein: CAWGRAQQFF; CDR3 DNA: TGTGCCTGGGGCCGAGCCCAGCAGTTCTTC
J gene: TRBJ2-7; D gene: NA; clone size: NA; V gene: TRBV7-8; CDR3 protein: CASSPTIYEQYF; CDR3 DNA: TGTGCCAGCAGCCCCACCATTTACGAGCAGTACTTC
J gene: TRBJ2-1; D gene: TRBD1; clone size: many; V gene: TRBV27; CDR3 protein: CASSARPPTGEEQFF; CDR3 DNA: TGTGCCAGCAGTGCTCGCCCCCCAACAGGGGAAGAGCAGTTCTTC
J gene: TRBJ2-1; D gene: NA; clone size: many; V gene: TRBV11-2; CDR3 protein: CASSLDLRILGEQFF; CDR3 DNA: TGTGCCAGCAGCTTAGATCTGAGAATCCTAGGAGAGCAGTTCTTC
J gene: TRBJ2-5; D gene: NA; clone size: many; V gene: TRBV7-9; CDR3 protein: CASSLGRTVQETQYF; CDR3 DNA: TGTGCCAGCAGCTTAGGGCGGACAGTACAAGAGACCCAGTACTTC
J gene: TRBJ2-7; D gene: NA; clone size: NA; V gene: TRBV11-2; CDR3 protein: CASSLDRPENEQYF; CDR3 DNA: TGTGCCAGCAGCCTAGACAGGCCCGAAAACGAGCAGTACTTC
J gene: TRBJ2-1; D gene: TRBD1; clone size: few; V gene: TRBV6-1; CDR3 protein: CASRGTGEQSYNEQFF; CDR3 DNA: TGTGCCAGCAGAGGGACAGGCGAACAATCCTACAATGAGCAGTTCTTC
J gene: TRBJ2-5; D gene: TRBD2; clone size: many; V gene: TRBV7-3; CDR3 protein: CASSLGFSGGPEETQYF; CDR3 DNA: TGTGCCAGCAGCCTTGGGTTTTCGGGAGGGCCCGAAGAGACCCAGTACTTC
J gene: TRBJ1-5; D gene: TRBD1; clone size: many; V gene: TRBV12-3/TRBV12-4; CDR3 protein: CASSGQGGQPQHF; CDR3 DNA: TGTGCCAGCAGTGGACAGGGCGGGCAGCCCCAGCATTTT
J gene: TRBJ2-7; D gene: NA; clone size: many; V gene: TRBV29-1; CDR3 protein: CSVELRYKGFEQYF; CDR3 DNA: TGCAGCGTCGAACTACGGTACAAGGGGTTCGAGCAGTACTTC
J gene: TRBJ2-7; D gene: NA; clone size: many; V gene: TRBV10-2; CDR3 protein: CASSPSGGYEQYF; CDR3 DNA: TGCGCCAGCAGCCCTTCCGGGGGTTACGAGCAGTACTTC
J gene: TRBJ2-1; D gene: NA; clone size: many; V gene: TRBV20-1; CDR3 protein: CSALGPRVEQFF; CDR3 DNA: TGCAGTGCTTTGGGGCCCCGGGTTGAGCAGTTCTTC
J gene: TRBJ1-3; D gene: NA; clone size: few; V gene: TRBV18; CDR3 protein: CASSPAGRTSGNTIYF; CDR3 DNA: TGTGCCAGCTCACCAGCTGGACGGACCTCTGGAAACACCATATATTTT
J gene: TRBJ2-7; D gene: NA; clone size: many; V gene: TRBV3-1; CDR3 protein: CASSQINGENEQYF; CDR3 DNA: TGTGCCAGCAGCCAAATAAACGGAGAGAACGAGCAGTACTTC
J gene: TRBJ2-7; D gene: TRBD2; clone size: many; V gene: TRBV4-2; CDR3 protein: CASSPVAGGYEQYF; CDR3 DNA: TGTGCCAGCAGCCCTGTAGCGGGAGGGTACGAGCAGTACTTC
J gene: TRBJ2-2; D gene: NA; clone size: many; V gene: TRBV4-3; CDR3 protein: CASSRDRDRELFF; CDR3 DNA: TGCGCCAGCAGCCGGGACCGGGACCGGGAGCTGTTTTTT
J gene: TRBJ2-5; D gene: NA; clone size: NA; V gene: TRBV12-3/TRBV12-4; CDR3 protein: CASSLLENKYF; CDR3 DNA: TGTGCCAGCAGTTTACTGGAAAATAAGTACTTC
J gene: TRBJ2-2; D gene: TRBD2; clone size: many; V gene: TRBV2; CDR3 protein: CASSRLAGRNGELFF; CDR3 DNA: TGTGCCAGCAGCCGACTAGCGGGGAGGAACGGGGAGCTGTTTTTT
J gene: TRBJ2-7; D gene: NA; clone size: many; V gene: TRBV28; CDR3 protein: CASSLRRRYEQYF; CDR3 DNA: TGTGCCAGCAGTTTGCGCCGACGCTACGAGCAGTACTTC
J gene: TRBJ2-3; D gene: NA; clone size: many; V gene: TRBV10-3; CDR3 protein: CAISMGGPLTDTQYF; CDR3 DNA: TGTGCCATCAGCATGGGGGGACCGCTCACAGATACGCAGTATTTT
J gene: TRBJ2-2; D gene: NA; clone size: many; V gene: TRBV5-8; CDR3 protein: CASSLARRTVRTGELFF; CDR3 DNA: TGTGCCAGCAGCTTGGCCCGGAGAACGGTTAGGACCGGGGAGCTGTTTTTT
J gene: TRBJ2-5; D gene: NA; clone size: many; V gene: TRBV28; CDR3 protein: CASSLLSEETQYF; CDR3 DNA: TGTGCCAGCAGTTTATTAAGTGAGGAGACCCAGTACTTC
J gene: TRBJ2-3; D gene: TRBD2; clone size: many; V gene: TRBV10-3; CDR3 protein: CAIRTGTSKTDTQYF; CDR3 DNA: TGTGCCATCAGAACCGGGACTAGCAAAACAGATACGCAGTATTTT
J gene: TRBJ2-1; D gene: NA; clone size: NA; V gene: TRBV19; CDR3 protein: CASMAPGVSSVGNEQFF; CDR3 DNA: TGTGCCAGTATGGCCCCAGGGGTATCTAGTGTGGGCAATGAGCAGTTCTTC
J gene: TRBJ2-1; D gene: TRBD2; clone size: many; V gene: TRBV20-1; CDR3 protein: CSAIIAGLAGLYNEQFF; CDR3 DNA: TGCAGTGCTATAATAGCCGGACTAGCGGGATTATACAATGAGCAGTTCTTC
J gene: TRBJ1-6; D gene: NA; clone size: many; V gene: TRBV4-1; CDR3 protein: CASSQEGPTNSPLHF; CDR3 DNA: TGCGCCAGCAGCCAAGAAGGGCCTACTAATTCACCCCTCCACTTT
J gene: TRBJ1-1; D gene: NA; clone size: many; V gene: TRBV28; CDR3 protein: CASSWGATEAFF; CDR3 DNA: TGTGCCAGCAGTTGGGGGGCGACTGAAGCTTTCTTT
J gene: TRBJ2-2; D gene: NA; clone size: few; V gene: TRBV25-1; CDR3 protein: CASSVRSGPGELFF; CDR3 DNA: TGTGCCAGCAGTGTCAGGTCTGGCCCCGGGGAGCTGTTTTTT
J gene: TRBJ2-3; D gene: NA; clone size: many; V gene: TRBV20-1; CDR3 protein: CSASNGLIGTDTQYF; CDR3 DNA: TGCAGTGCTAGTAACGGGTTGATTGGCACAGATACGCAGTATTTT
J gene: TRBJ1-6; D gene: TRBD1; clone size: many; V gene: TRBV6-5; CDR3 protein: CASSLQGADYNSPLHF; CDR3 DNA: TGTGCCAGCAGTTTACAGGGGGCCGACTATAATTCACCCCTCCACTTT
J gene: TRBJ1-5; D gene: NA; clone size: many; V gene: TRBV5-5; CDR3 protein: CASSSGTHWGNQPQHF; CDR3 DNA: TGTGCCAGCAGCTCCGGGACACATTGGGGCAATCAGCCCCAGCATTTT
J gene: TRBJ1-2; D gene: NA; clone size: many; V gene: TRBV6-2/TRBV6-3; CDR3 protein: CASTLQPPYGYTF; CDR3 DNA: TGTGCCAGCACCTTACAGCCGCCTTATGGCTACACCTTC
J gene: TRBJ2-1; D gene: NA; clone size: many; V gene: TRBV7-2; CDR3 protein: CATTESIKAYNEQFF; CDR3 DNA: TGTGCCACCACCGAATCAATTAAAGCCTACAATGAGCAGTTCTTC
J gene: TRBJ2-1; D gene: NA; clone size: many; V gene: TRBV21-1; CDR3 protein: CASSAPRQGLYNEQFF; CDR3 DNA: TGTGCCAGCAGCGCCCCCAGACAGGGACTCTACAATGAGCAGTTCTTC
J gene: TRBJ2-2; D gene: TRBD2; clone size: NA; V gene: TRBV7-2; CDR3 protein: CASSLGTRASGAGELFF; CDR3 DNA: TGTGCCAGCAGCTTAGGGACAAGGGCTAGCGGCGCCGGGGAGCTGTTTTTT
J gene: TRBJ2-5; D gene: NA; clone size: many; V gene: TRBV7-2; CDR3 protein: CASSLGTDGTQYF; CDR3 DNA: TGTGCCAGCAGCTTAGGGACGGACGGGACCCAGTACTTC
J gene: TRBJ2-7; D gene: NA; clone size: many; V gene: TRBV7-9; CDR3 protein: CASSARDGTYEQYF; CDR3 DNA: TGTGCCAGCAGCGCCAGGGACGGGACCTACGAGCAGTACTTC
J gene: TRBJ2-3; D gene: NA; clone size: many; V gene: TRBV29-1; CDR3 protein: CSVESVNTQYF; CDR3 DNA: TGCAGCGTTGAATCGGTCAATACGCAGTATTTT
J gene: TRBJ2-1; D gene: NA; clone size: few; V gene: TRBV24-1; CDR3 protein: CATSGGGLGRFF; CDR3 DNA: TGTGCCACCAGTGGTGGGGGACTGGGAAGGTTCTTC
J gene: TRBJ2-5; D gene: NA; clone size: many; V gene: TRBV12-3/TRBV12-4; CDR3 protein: CASSLFAGGETQYF; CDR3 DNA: TGTGCCAGCAGTTTATTCGCCGGGGGCGAGACCCAGTACTTC